Shown below are 5 T cell receptor beta chains from a single sample sequenced in a study of OX40 agonist ivuxolimab in advanced cancers. Using immunoSEQ multiplex PCR, the repertoire was profiled, and TCRdb retains in-frame clones only, with some absent. This sample has roughly 53,000 clones, with 85% found just once. Sequencing was performed on CD4+ or CD8+ T cells sorted from blood, taken in a trial of the OX40 agonist ivuxolimab. The receptor set was obtained from an adult with an advanced solid tumor such as melanoma, head and neck, liver or kidney cancer.

The V call is TRBV14, the J call TRBJ2-7, with 13 bases lining up with TRBD2. The germline CDR1 and CDR2 sequences are SGHDN and FVKESK. This CDR3 region has 16 residues. The J segment lost 3 bases and the V segment lost 1 base, leaving 3 bases of the junction unmatched. This chain's CDR3 is CASSQAGLAGDYEQYF. DNA for the CDR3: TGTGCCAGCAGCCAAGCCGGACTAGCGGGGGACTACGAGCAGTACTTC.

The chain uses TRBV25-1 and TRBJ1-2, with D tentatively TRBD1 (6 bases). CDR3 length: 14 residues. The germline CDR1 and CDR2 sequences are MGHDK and SYGVNS. V gave up 7 bases and J gave up 8 bases, with 20 bases separating them. In DNA form, the CDR3 reads TGTGCCAGCACCCCCAGGGGTAGGCCGGACGGCTACACCTTC. Translation gives CASTPRGRPDGYTF.

This clone was counted only a few times. The gene calls are TRBV5-4 and TRBJ2-3; possibly TRBD1 or TRBD2 for D (5 bases each). The CDR3 is 15 amino acids. The V and J ends lost 3 bases and 2 bases respectively, with 13 bases between them. CDR1 is SGHNT, CDR2 YYREEE, per germline (reference sequence). The CDR3 region is CASSYFSGLTDTQYF. CDR3 in DNA: TGTGCCAGCAGCTACTTTTCGGGGCTCACAGATACGCAGTATTTT.

The rearrangement links TRBV19 to TRBJ2-2; TRBD1 agrees at 8 bases. CDR3 size: 14 residues. Germline assignment: CDR1 LNHDA and CDR2 SQIVND (reference sequence). V was clipped by 8 bases and J by 4 bases; unmatched bases: 6. Here the CDR3 DNA reads TGTGCCAGTTCTCAGACAGGGGTCACCGGGGAGCTGTTTTTT. It specifies CASSQTGVTGELFF. The whole variable domain, filled in from reference TRBV19 and TRBJ2-2, reads DGGITQSPKYLFRKEGQNVTLSCEQNLNHDAMYWYRQDPGQGLRLIYYSQIVNDFQKGDIAEGYSVSREKKESFPLTVTSAQKNPTAFYLCASSQTGVTGELFFGEGSRLTVL.

The chain carries TRBV30 and TRBJ1-6, with a possible D match to TRBD1 (5 bases). Germline-derived CDR1 and CDR2 are GTSNPN and SVGIG (reference sequence). The CDR3 has 15 residues. V was pared by 0 bases and J by 7 bases, with 13 bases between. The DNA for the CDR3 is TGTGCCTGGAGTGTACCCGGGGGGGGAAATTCACCCCTCCACTTT. Protein sequence: CAWSVPGGGNSPLHF.